This TCR beta chain was captured in a study of T cell clonality in common variable immunodeficiency. Data came from immunoSEQ multiplex PCR; TCRdb stores just in-frame clones and leaves some out. The sample presents 15,000 to 20,000 clones, none singletons. Regarding the study as a whole: CVID subjects shared fewer TCRbeta clones than healthy controls did. Common variable immunodeficiency TCR beta sequences reportedly had fewer deletions and N-nucleotide insertions.

Trimming took 0 bases from V and 5 from J; bases not matched to a gene: 4. Germline V gene sequence: CDR1 LGHNA, CDR2 YNFKEQ. The CDR3 contains 17 residues. In its sample, this clone was seen many times. What it binds is unknown. The read ends 3 residues before the CDR3 terminus; that terminus is restored from the germline J gene. This clonotype was sampled from a human donor with common variable immunodeficiency. Material: peripheral blood mononuclear cells. V is TRBV4-2 and J is TRBJ2-5; 15 positions agree with TRBD2. CDR3: CASSQEAGTSGRETQYF. The part of the CDR3 DNA that was read is TGTGCCAGCAGCCAAGAGGCGGGGACTAGCGGGAGGGAGACC.